This TCR beta chain derives from a study of blood T cells in healthy people across ages. For the second PCR, which ran for 7 to 11 cycles, a sample-barcoded 5' primer and a J-beta primer mix were used. TCRdb analysed the 5' RACE reads with MiXCR anew, one entry per CDR3 protein. The data hold 550,000 to 800,000 distinct CDR3 sequences, with roughly 32% observed a single time. Comments on this clonotype: One base away lies a much larger clone, so this may be a sequencing read error.

This CDR3 spans 14 amino acids. The germline CDR1 and CDR2 sequences are MNHEY and SVGEGT. V was shortened by 10 bases and J by 3 bases, with 16 bases between the two germline ends. The chain carries TRBV6-2 or TRBV6-3 and TRBJ1-5, with D possibly being TRBD1 (5 bases). The receptor was derived from a woman at least 80 years old in good health. The sequencing input was blood. CDR3 nucleotide sequence: TGTGCCACCAAGGGACTGAGAGACAATCAGCCCCAGCATTTT. Its protein is CATKGLRDNQPQHF.